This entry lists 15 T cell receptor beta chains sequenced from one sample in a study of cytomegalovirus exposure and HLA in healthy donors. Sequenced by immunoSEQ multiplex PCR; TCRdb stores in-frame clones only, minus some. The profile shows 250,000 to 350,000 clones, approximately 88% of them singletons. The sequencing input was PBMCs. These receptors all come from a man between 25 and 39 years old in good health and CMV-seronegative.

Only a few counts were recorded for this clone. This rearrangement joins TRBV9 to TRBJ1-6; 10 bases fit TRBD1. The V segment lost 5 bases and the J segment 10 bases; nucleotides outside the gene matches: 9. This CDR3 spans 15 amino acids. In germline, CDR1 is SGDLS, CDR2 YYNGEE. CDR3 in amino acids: CASSVPDRGASPLHF. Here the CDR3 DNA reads TGTGCCAGCAGTGTTCCGGACAGGGGGGCGTCACCCCTCCACTTT.

CDR3 in amino acids: CATAVTYEQYF. For the CDR3, the DNA is TGTGCCACTGCGGTAACCTACGAGCAGTACTTC. V and J are TRBV6-1 and TRBJ2-7, with unresolved D. The CDR3 runs to 11 residues. CDR1 is MNHNS and CDR2 is SASEGT in the germline V gene. V lost 10 bases, J lost 2 bases, and 9 bases lay in between.

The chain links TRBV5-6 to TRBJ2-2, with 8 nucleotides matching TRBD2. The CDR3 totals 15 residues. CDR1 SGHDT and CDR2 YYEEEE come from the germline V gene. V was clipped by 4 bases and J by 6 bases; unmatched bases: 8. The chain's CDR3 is CASSLSGGRAGELFF. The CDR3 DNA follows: TGTGCCAGCAGCCTGAGCGGGGGAAGGGCCGGGGAGCTGTTTTTT. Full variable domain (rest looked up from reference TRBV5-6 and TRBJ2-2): DAGVTQSPTHLIKTRGQQVTLRCSPKSGHDTVSWYQQALGQGPQFIFQYYEEEERQRGNFPDRFSGHQFPNYSSELNVNALLLGDSALYLCASSLSGGRAGELFFGEGSRLTVL.

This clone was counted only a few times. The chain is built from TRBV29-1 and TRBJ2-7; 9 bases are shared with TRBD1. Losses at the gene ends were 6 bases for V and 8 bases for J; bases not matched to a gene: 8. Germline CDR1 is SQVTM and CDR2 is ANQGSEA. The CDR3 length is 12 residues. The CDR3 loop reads CSVGTGMGQQYF. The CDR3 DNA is TGCAGCGTAGGGACAGGGATGGGCCAGCAGTACTTC.

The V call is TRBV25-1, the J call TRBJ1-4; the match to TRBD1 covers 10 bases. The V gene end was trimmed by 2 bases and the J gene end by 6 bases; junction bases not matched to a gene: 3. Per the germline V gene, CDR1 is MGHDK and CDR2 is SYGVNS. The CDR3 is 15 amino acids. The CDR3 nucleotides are TGTGCCAGCAGTGAAGGGGGGACAGGGGATGAAAAACTGTTTTTT. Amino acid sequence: CASSEGGTGDEKLFF.

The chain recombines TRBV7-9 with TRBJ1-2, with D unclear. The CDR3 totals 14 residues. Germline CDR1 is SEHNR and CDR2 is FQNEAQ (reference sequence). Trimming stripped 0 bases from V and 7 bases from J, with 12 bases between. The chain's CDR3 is CASSLAQAGGGYTF. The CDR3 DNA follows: TGTGCCAGCAGCTTAGCGCAAGCCGGTGGTGGCTACACCTTC.

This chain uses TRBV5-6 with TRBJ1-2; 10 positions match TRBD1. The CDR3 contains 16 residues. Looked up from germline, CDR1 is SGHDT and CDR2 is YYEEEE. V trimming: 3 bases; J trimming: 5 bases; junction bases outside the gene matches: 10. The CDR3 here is CASSSRDRGGRYGYTF. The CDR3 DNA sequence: TGTGCCAGCAGCTCCCGGGACAGGGGCGGTCGGTATGGCTACACCTTC.

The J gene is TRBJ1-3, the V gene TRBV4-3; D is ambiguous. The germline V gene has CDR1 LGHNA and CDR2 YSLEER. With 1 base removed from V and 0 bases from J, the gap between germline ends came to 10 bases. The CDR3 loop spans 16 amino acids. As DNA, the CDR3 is TGCGCCAGCAGCCAAGGCGTAGGACTCTCTGGAAACACCATATATTTT. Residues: CASSQGVGLSGNTIYF.

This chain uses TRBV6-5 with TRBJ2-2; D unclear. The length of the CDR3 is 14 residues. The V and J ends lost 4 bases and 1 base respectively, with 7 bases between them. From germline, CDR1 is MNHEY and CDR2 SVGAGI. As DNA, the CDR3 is TGTGCCAGCAGTTTTTATATGAACACCGGGGAGCTGTTTTTT. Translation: CASSFYMNTGELFF.

The CDR3 region is CSVVQGLGYTF. The CDR3 DNA sequence: TGCAGCGTCGTACAGGGGTTAGGCTACACCTTC. This chain joins TRBV29-1 and TRBJ1-2; 7 bases fit TRBD1. This CDR3 is 11 amino acids long. J was trimmed by 8 bases and V by 6 bases; bases with no gene match: 6. Germline CDR1 reads SQVTM; CDR2 reads ANQGSEA.

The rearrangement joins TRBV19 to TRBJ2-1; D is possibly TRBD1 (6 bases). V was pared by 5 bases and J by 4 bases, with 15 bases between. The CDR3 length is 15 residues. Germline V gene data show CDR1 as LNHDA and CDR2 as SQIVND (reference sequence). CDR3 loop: CASSVQGQGYNEQFF. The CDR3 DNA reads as TGTGCCAGTAGTGTGCAGGGGCAAGGTTACAATGAGCAGTTCTTC.

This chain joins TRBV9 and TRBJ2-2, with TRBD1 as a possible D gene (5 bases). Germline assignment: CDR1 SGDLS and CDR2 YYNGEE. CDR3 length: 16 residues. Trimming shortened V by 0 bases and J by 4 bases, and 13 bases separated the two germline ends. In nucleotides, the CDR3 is TGTGCCAGCAGCGTAGCTCCCAGGGAAGGCACCGGGGAGCTGTTTTTT. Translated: CASSVAPREGTGELFF.

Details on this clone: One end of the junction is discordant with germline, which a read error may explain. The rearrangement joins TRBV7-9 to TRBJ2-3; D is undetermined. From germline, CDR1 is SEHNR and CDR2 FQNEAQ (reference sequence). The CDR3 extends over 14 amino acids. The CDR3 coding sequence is TGTGCCATCAGCCCACAGACGTTCACAGATACGCAGTATTTT. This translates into CAISPQTFTDTQYF.

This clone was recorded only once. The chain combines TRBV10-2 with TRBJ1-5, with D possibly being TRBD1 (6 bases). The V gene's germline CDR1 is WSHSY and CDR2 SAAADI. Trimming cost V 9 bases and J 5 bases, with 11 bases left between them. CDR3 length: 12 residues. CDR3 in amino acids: CASQGRHQPQHF. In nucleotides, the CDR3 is TGCGCCAGTCAGGGGCGCCATCAGCCCCAGCATTTT.

CDR3 in DNA: TGTGCCAGCAGTGAATGGGGTGGACAGGGGGGGAAGACCCAGTACTTC. It codes for CASSEWGGQGGKTQYF. The rearrangement uses TRBV25-1 and TRBJ2-5; 10 bases line up with TRBD1. Germline assignment: CDR1 MGHDK and CDR2 SYGVNS. Losses at the gene ends were 1 base for V and 6 bases for J; bases not matched to a gene: 8. CDR3 length equals 16 residues.